This TCR beta chain was identified during a study of blood T cell repertoires in COVID-19. Study details: Samples representing acute and convalescent COVID-19 were sourced from the United States, Italy and Spain.

V was clipped by 3 bases and J by 2 bases, with 8 bases between them. The V gene's germline CDR1 is SEHNR and CDR2 FQNEAQ (reference sequence). The CDR3 sequence is 14 residues long. The study drew participants aged about 18 to 95 years from about two dozen US areas. TCRdb's table, derived via immunoSEQ multiplex PCR, lists solely in-frame clones and lacks some. The sample carries 250,000 to 300,000 clones, roughly 80% recorded once. The specimen was PBMCs or T cells enriched from blood (not recorded which). This chain uses TRBV7-9 with TRBJ1-5; perhaps TRBD1 as D (6 bases). This clonotype originated in a man aged 25-45 years with acute COVID-19. CDR3 sequence: CASSLPGGNQPQHF. DNA of the CDR3: TGTGCCAGCAGCTTGCCAGGGGGCAATCAGCCCCAGCATTTT.